What follows is one T cell receptor beta chain and its context. What it binds is unknown. PCR was performed using 60 Vbeta and 13 Jbeta primers. Original processing methods: In a later analysis, about 12 million of 65 million to 80 million unique beta chains occurred in at least two donors. Libraries were prepared by immunoSEQ multiplex PCR; TCRdb keeps only in-frame clonotypes and omits some of them. V and J calls and clone size come straight from that table; D and trimming were deduced from the DNA. Of 120,000 or so clones listed, more than 60% are singletons. This record belongs to a study of cytomegalovirus exposure and HLA in healthy donors. Findings of the study overall: Some V segments, TRBV6-2 and TRBV6-3 among them, were indistinguishable and were therefore excluded. Most TCR sequences were rare, but some public TCRs occurred in many donors.

V lost 2 bases and J lost 0, with 11 bases in between. This CDR3 is built from 15 residues. Per germline, CDR1 MDHEN and CDR2 SYDVKM. The receptor was derived from a middle-aged woman in good health and CMV-seronegative. Sequencing was performed on PBMCs. V is TRBV28 and J is TRBJ2-7; D call uncertain. Here the CDR3 reads CASSLRLRSSYEQYF. The CDR3, as DNA: TGTGCCAGCAGTTTAAGGCTGAGGAGCTCCTACGAGCAGTACTTC.